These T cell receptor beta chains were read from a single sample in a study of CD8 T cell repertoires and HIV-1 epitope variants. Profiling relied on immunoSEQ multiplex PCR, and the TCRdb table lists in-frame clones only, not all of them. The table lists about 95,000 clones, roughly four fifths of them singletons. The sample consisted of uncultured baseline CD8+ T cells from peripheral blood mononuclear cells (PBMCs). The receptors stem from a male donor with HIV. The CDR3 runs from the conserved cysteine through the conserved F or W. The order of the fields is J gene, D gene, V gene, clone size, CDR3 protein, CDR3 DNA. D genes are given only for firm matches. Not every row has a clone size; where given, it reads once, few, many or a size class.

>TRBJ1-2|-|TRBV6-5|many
CASSYFQDRGGYTF
TGTGCCAGCAGTTACTTCCAGGATCGGGGTGGCTACACCTTC
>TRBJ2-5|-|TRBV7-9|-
CASSLMAADETQYF
TGTGCCAGCAGCTTAATGGCAGCCGACGAGACCCAGTACTTC
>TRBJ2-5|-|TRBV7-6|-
CASSELGRGEETQYF
TGTGCCAGCAGCGAGTTAGGCAGGGGGGAAGAGACCCAGTACTTC
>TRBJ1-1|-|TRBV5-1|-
CASSLMQGRTEAFF
TGCGCCAGCAGCTTGATGCAGGGGAGGACTGAAGCTTTCTTT
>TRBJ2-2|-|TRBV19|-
CASSIGEGRELFF
TGTGCCAGTAGTATCGGCGAGGGGAGGGAGCTGTTTTTT
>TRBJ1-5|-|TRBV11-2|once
CASSLGGNSNQPQHF
TGTGCCAGCAGCTTAGGAGGAAATAGCAATCAGCCCCAGCATTTT
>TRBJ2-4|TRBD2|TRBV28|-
CASRVAGWAKNIQYF
TGTGCCAGCAGGGTAGCGGGATGGGCCAAAAACATTCAGTACTTC
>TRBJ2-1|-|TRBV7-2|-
CASSPTDRPYNEQFF
TGTGCCAGCAGCCCGACGGACAGACCCTACAATGAGCAGTTCTTC
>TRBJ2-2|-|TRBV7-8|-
CASSLALGSGELFF
TGTGCCAGCAGCTTAGCGCTCGGGTCCGGGGAGCTGTTTTTT
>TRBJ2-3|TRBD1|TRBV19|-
CAIARGQGSTDTQYF
TGTGCCATCGCCCGGGGACAGGGAAGCACAGATACGCAGTATTTT
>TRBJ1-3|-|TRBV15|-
CATSRDLPGAGGNTIYF
TGTGCCACCAGCAGAGATTTACCAGGGGCAGGGGGAAACACCATATATTTT
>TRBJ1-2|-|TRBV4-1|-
CASSQGVEGGGYTF
TGCGCCAGCAGCCAGGGCGTAGAGGGGGGGGGCTACACCTTC
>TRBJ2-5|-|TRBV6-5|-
CASSYSWGPAQETQYF
TGTGCCAGCAGTTACTCTTGGGGGCCGGCGCAAGAGACCCAGTACTTC
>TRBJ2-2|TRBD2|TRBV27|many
CASSFTTSGNLNTGELFF
TGTGCCAGCAGTTTTACGACTAGCGGGAACTTAAACACCGGGGAGCTGTTTTTT
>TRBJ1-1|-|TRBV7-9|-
CASGDLYEAFF
TGTGCCAGCGGGGACCTATATGAAGCTTTCTTT
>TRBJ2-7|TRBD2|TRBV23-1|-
CASSQSLGTSGQSSYEQYF
TGCGCCAGCAGTCAATCGCTAGGGACTAGCGGCCAAAGCTCCTACGAGCAGTACTTC
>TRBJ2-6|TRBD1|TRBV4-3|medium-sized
CASSQTGGSGANVLTF
TGCGCCAGCAGCCAGACAGGGGGCTCTGGGGCCAACGTCCTGACTTTC
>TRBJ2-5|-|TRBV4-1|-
CASSQVNVKGTQYF
TGCGCCAGCAGCCAAGTCAACGTGAAAGGGACCCAGTACTTC
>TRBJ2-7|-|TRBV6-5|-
CASSDRLSYEQYF
TGTGCCAGCAGCGACAGGTTGTCCTACGAGCAGTACTTC
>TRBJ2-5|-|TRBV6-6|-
CASRRQQETQYF
TGTGCCAGCAGGAGGCAGCAAGAGACCCAGTACTTC
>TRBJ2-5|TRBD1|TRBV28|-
CASRKPGQGRETQYF
TGTGCCAGCAGGAAACCGGGACAGGGGAGAGAGACCCAGTACTTC
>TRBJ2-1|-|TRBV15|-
CATSRDLVAANEQFF
TGTGCCACCAGCAGAGATCTGGTAGCGGCGAATGAGCAGTTCTTC
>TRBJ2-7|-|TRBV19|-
CASSISSQDSYGYEQYF
TGTGCCAGTAGTATAAGCTCCCAGGACAGTTACGGGTACGAGCAGTACTTC
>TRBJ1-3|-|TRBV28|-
CASSPRGTSRVSGNTIYF
TGTGCCAGCAGCCCCAGGGGCACGTCAAGGGTCTCTGGAAACACCATATATTTT
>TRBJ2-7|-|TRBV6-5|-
CASSYNRDSYEQYF
TGTGCCAGCAGTTACAACAGGGACTCCTACGAGCAGTACTTC
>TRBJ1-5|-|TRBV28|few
CASSAGDLTAQHF
TGTGCCAGCAGTGCGGGGGACCTCACGGCCCAGCATTTT
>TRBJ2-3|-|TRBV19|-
CASSITVSTDTQYF
TGTGCCAGTAGTATAACAGTTAGCACAGATACGCAGTATTTT
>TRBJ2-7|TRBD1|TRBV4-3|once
CASSQAPGQVHEQYF
TGCGCCAGCAGCCAAGCCCCCGGACAGGTCCACGAGCAGTACTTC
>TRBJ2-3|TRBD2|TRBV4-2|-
CASSPTSGVATDTQYF
TGTGCCAGCAGCCCTACTAGCGGGGTCGCCACAGATACGCAGTATTTT
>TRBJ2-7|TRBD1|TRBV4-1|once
CASSKDPGQIYEQYF
TGCGCCAGCAGCAAGGACCCGGGACAGATCTACGAGCAGTACTTC
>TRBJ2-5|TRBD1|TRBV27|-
CASSLGTGVGSQRTQYF
TGTGCCAGCAGTTTAGGGACAGGGGTGGGTTCCCAAAGGACCCAGTACTTC
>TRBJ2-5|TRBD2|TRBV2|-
CASSDQQPGLATQTQYF
TGTGCCAGCAGTGACCAACAACCGGGACTAGCGACTCAGACCCAGTACTTC
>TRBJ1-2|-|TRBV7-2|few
CASSLGQQGYTF
TGTGCCAGCAGCTTAGGACAGCAGGGCTACACCTTC
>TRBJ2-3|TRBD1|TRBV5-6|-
CASSWGQGADTQYF
TGTGCCAGCAGCTGGGGACAGGGTGCAGATACGCAGTATTTT
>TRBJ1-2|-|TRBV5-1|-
CASSLGGDGYTF
TGCGCCAGCAGCTTGGGTGGAGATGGCTACACCTTC
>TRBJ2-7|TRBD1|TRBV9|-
CASSVEPGQGMNEQYF
TGTGCCAGCAGCGTCGAACCGGGACAGGGAATGAACGAGCAGTACTTC
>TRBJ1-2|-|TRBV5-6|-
CASSLYKGPSGYTF
TGTGCCAGCAGCTTGTATAAAGGCCCTAGCGGCTACACCTTC
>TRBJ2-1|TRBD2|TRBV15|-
CATSDIGGRAENNEQFF
TGTGCCACCAGCGATATTGGTGGGAGGGCCGAAAACAATGAGCAGTTCTTC
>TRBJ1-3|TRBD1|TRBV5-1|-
CASGQGATGNTIYF
TGCGCCAGTGGACAGGGGGCAACTGGAAACACCATATATTTT
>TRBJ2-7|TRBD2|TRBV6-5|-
CASSYGGGEQYF
TGTGCCAGCAGCTACGGGGGGGGCGAGCAGTACTTC
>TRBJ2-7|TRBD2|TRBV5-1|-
CASSLASGGSYEQYF
TGCGCCAGCAGCTTGGCCTCGGGGGGATCCTACGAGCAGTACTTC
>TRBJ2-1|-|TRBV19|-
CASSIHRGPWSSYNEQFF
TGTGCCAGTAGTATTCACAGAGGGCCGTGGAGCTCCTACAATGAGCAGTTCTTC
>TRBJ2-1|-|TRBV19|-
CASSIGGQYNEQFF
TGTGCCAGTAGTATAGGGGGCCAATACAATGAGCAGTTCTTC
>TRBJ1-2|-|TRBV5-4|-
CASSSGTGLGYTF
TGTGCCAGCAGTTCCGGGACGGGGCTTGGCTACACCTTC
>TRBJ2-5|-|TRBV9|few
CASSVGASDQETQYF
TGTGCCAGCAGCGTAGGGGCTAGCGATCAAGAGACCCAGTACTTC
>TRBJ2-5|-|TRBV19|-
CASSILSVGASETQYF
TGTGCCAGTAGTATCTTGTCGGTTGGGGCCTCAGAGACCCAGTACTTC
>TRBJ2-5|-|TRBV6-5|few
CASMEGETQYF
TGTGCCAGCATGGAGGGGGAGACCCAGTACTTC
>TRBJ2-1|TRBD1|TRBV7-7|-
CASSLTNDRAHEQFF
TGTGCCAGCAGCCTAACAAATGACAGGGCCCATGAGCAGTTCTTC
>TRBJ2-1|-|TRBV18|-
CASSPQGDGEQFF
TGTGCCAGCTCACCACAGGGGGACGGTGAGCAGTTCTTC
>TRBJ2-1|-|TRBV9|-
CASSVAQDLPENEQFF
TGTGCCAGCAGCGTAGCCCAAGACCTCCCCGAGAATGAGCAGTTCTTC
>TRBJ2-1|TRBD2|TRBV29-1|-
CSVGSGTIYNEQFF
TGCAGCGTGGGTAGCGGGACGATCTACAATGAGCAGTTCTTC
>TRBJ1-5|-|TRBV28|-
CASSRAINQPQHF
TGTGCCAGCAGTCGGGCCATAAATCAGCCCCAGCATTTT
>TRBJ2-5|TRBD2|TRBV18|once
CASSRAGGSETQYF
TGTGCCAGCTCACGGGCGGGAGGATCGGAGACCCAGTACTTC
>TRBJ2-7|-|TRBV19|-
CASSGGAGGEQYF
TGTGCCAGTAGTGGAGGGGCCGGAGGGGAGCAGTACTTC
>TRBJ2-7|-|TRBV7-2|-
CASSLPHLEQYF
TGTGCCAGCAGCTTACCCCACCTCGAGCAGTACTTC